The 14 T cell receptor beta chains below all came from one sample that was sequenced in a study of Ad26.COV2.S vaccination and SARS-CoV-2 variants. Some clones are missing from TCRdb's copy, which holds only in-frame ones; the method was immunoSEQ multiplex PCR. The sample contains 300,000 to 350,000 clones, around 90% of which appear only once. This sample's treatment: approximately 18 received Ad26.COV2.S at low or high dose, single or two shots; roughly 5 received placebo; per-sample allocation not given. The study sampled participants on day 63 after the first vaccine or placebo injection. The sequencing here drew on peripheral blood, taken in a trial of Ad26.COV2.S vaccine versus placebo. These receptors were collected from a person aged 18-60 years who received the Ad26.COV2.S COVID-19 vaccine or a placebo.

The chain is built from TRBV6-5 and TRBJ2-2; a possible D gene is TRBD2 (7 bases). Germline CDR1 is MNHEY and CDR2 is SVGAGI. The CDR3 runs to 16 residues. Trimming left V 4 bases short and J 6 bases short, with 18 bases between. The CDR3 sequence: CASSFTGGRGAGELFF. DNA for the CDR3: TGTGCCAGCAGTTTCACGGGGGGCCGAGGAGCCGGGGAGCTGTTTTTT.

V is TRBV5-1 and J is TRBJ1-1; possible D gene TRBD1, 5 bases. The CDR3 length is 15 residues. Germline CDR1 reads SGHRS; CDR2 reads YFSETQ. Trimming left V 5 bases short and J 0 bases short, with 14 bases between. CDR3 residues: CASRGQGNMNTEAFF. Written as DNA, the CDR3 is TGCGCCAGCAGAGGGCAGGGTAACATGAACACTGAAGCTTTCTTT.

The rearrangement uses TRBV30 and TRBJ1-1; D gene ambiguous. Germline V gene sequence: CDR1 GTSNPN, CDR2 SVGIG (reference sequence). Trimming removed 0 bases at V and 6 bases at J, with 5 bases between. This CDR3 region has 11 residues. CDR3 coding DNA: TGTGCCTGGAGTGTACTCTCTGAAGCTTTCTTT. This translates into CAWSVLSEAFF.

The gene calls are TRBV29-1 and TRBJ2-1, with TRBD2 matching 9 bases. The CDR3 has 16 residues. Germline CDR1 and CDR2: SQVTM and ANQGSEA. After removal of 0 bases from V and 7 bases from J, the junction contained 10 bases not matched to a gene. The CDR3 nucleotides are TGCAGCGTTGAAGATCTTTTCGCGGGGGGGGATAATGAGCAGTTCTTC. Protein: CSVEDLFAGGDNEQFF.

The count of this clone is one. V is TRBV11-1 and J is TRBJ1-4; D is ambiguous. V shed 4 bases and J shed 4 bases, with 13 bases lying between them. The length of the CDR3 is 15 residues. Germline CDR1 and CDR2: SGHAT and FQDESV (reference sequence). CDR3 protein: CASSSEVGSNEKLFF. In DNA, the CDR3 is TGTGCCAGCAGCTCCGAGGTCGGGAGTAATGAAAAACTGTTTTTT.

V gene TRBV19 combines with J gene TRBJ1-1, with D perhaps matching TRBD1 (6 bases). Trimming shortened V by 3 bases and J by 6 bases, and 11 bases separated the two germline ends. Germline V gene data show CDR1 as LNHDA and CDR2 as SQIVND (reference sequence). The CDR3 contains 13 residues. CDR3 region: CASSISGGAEAFF. For the CDR3, the DNA is TGTGCCAGTAGTATTAGCGGGGGCGCTGAAGCTTTCTTT.

The CDR3 DNA reads as TGTGCCAGCTCACCTCGCGACCCTGCGAGCTCTGGAAACACCATATATTTT. This sequence encodes CASSPRDPASSGNTIYF. The chain has TRBV18 and TRBJ1-3; unclear D gene. This CDR3 is 17 amino acids long. CDR1 is KGHSH and CDR2 is LQKENI in the germline V gene. Trimming stripped 3 bases from V and 0 bases from J, with 15 bases between.

The chain is built from TRBV18 and TRBJ1-3, with D tentatively TRBD1 (5 bases). V gave up 4 bases and J gave up 0 bases, with 13 bases separating them. From germline, CDR1 is KGHSH and CDR2 LQKENI. This CDR3 has 16 amino acids. The CDR3 is CASSLYEQVSGNTIYF. The CDR3 bases are TGTGCCAGCTCACTTTACGAACAGGTCTCTGGAAACACCATATATTTT.

The chain combines TRBV6-2 or TRBV6-3 with TRBJ2-7; the D is unclear. This CDR3 region has 14 residues. Trimming removed 0 bases from V and 2 bases from J, with 8 bases in between. From germline, CDR1 is MNHEY and CDR2 SVGEGT. The CDR3 protein is CASSYSTWAYEQYV. The CDR3 coding sequence is TGTGCCAGCAGTTACTCGACCTGGGCCTACGAGCAGTACGTC.

J is TRBJ1-1 and V is TRBV19, with a possible D match to TRBD1 (5 bases). Germline assignment: CDR1 LNHDA and CDR2 SQIVND (reference sequence). The CDR3 covers 13 residues. The germline V and J ends were trimmed by 1 base and 13 bases, with 16 bases remaining between them. The CDR3 loop reads CASSIGKGFELFF. The CDR3 DNA sequence: TGTGCCAGTAGTATAGGAAAGGGGTTCGAGCTTTTCTTT. Variable domain in full (rest from reference TRBV19 and TRBJ1-1): DGGITQSPKYLFRKEGQNVTLSCEQNLNHDAMYWYRQDPGQGLRLIYYSQIVNDFQKGDIAEGYSVSREKKESFPLTVTSAQKNPTAFYLCASSIGKGFELFFGQGTRLTVV.

This chain uses TRBV4-3 with TRBJ1-1, with D possibly TRBD1 on 5 matching bases. Germline V gives CDR1 LGHNA, CDR2 YSLEER. Trimming took off 3 bases at V and 0 bases at J, with 8 bases between the two ends. The CDR3 runs 14 residues. The CDR3: CASSQDIMNTEAFF. CDR3 DNA: TGCGCCAGCAGCCAGGACATCATGAACACTGAAGCTTTCTTT.

The gene calls are TRBV9 and TRBJ2-2; 10 positions match TRBD2. The length of the CDR3 is 20 residues. The trim removed 0 bases at V and 5 bases at J, leaving 16 bases unmatched. Germline CDR1 SGDLS, CDR2 YYNGEE. The CDR3 protein is CASSVGLTGGAGGQTGELFF. The CDR3, as DNA: TGTGCCAGCAGCGTAGGCCTAACTGGTGGAGCGGGGGGGCAAACCGGGGAGCTGTTTTTT. The variable domain in full, with the rest retrieved from reference TRBV9 and TRBJ2-2, is DSGVTQTPKHLITATGQRVTLRCSPRSGDLSVYWYQQSLDQGLQFLIQYYNGEERAKGNILERFSAQQFPDLHSELNLSSLELGDSALYFCASSVGLTGGAGGQTGELFFGEGSRLTVL.

The V and J genes are TRBV27 and TRBJ1-6, with 12 positions matching TRBD1. Trimming took 2 bases from V and 9 from J; bases not matched to a gene: 14. The CDR3 sequence is 19 residues long. Germline loops: CDR1 MNHEY, CDR2 SMNVEV (reference sequence). CDR3 region: CASSLRGTGGAGLSSPLHF. CDR3 nucleotide sequence: TGTGCCAGCAGTTTACGGGGGACAGGGGGCGCCGGGTTAAGTTCACCCCTCCACTTT.

The chain employs TRBV2 and TRBJ2-2; 9 nucleotides match TRBD1. Germline V lookup: CDR1 SNHLY, CDR2 FYNNEI. There are 13 residues in the CDR3. The ends lost 8 bases at V and 5 bases at J; junction bases unmatched: 3. CDR3 coding DNA: TGTGCCAGCGGACAGGGGTCTACCGGGGAGCTGTTTTTT. Its translation is CASGQGSTGELFF.